A selection of T cell receptor beta chains follows, all from one sample in a study of T cells of healthy individuals. TCRdb re-derived calls from the 5' RACE reads in MiXCR, one entry per CDR3 protein. The sample consists of 41,000 or so distinct CDR3 sequences, around 4.5% of them appearing once. The receptors shown here come from a human donor in good health. The CDR3 runs from the conserved cysteine through the conserved F or W. Each record gives: J gene, clone size, V gene, D gene, CDR3 protein, CDR3 DNA. A D gene is named only where the DNA matches it firmly. Clone sizes are given selectively: once, few, many, or a class where the clone is expanded.

J gene: TRBJ2-7; clone size: many; V gene: TRBV20-1; D gene: TRBD2; CDR3 protein: CSARTSGSQYEQYF; CDR3 DNA: TGCAGTGCTAGGACTAGCGGGAGTCAGTACGAGCAGTACTTC
J gene: TRBJ1-2; clone size: many; V gene: TRBV11-2; D gene: NA; CDR3 protein: CASSPGQWGPDYGYTF; CDR3 DNA: TGTGCCAGCAGCCCCGGGCAATGGGGGCCGGACTATGGCTACACCTTC
J gene: TRBJ2-7; clone size: NA; V gene: TRBV9; D gene: NA; CDR3 protein: CASSVTGSPYEQYF; CDR3 DNA: TGTGCCAGCAGCGTGACGGGATCCCCCTACGAGCAGTACTTC
J gene: TRBJ1-4; clone size: medium-sized; V gene: TRBV4-2; D gene: NA; CDR3 protein: CASSQGLEGSEKLFF; CDR3 DNA: TGTGCCAGCAGCCAAGGCCTGGAGGGCAGCGAAAAACTGTTTTTT
J gene: TRBJ2-5; clone size: many; V gene: TRBV12-3/TRBV12-4; D gene: TRBD2; CDR3 protein: CASSFHRGGLGQETQYF; CDR3 DNA: TGTGCCAGCAGTTTCCATCGGGGGGGCTTGGGCCAAGAGACCCAGTACTTC
J gene: TRBJ1-1; clone size: many; V gene: TRBV7-2; D gene: TRBD1; CDR3 protein: CASSLLTGGEAFF; CDR3 DNA: TGTGCCAGCAGCTTACTTACAGGGGGAGAAGCTTTCTTT
J gene: TRBJ2-5; clone size: many; V gene: TRBV5-6; D gene: NA; CDR3 protein: CASTPRWGEGTQYF; CDR3 DNA: TGTGCCAGCACCCCCCGGTGGGGCGAGGGGACCCAGTACTTC
J gene: TRBJ2-3; clone size: few; V gene: TRBV24-1; D gene: TRBD1; CDR3 protein: CATSDLQGASSTDTQYF; CDR3 DNA: TGTGCCACCAGTGATCTTCAGGGGGCCTCAAGCACAGATACGCAGTATTTT
J gene: TRBJ2-7; clone size: NA; V gene: TRBV29-1; D gene: NA; CDR3 protein: CSCSEAYEQYF; CDR3 DNA: TGCAGCTGCTCGGAGGCCTACGAGCAGTACTTC
J gene: TRBJ2-3; clone size: few; V gene: TRBV5-4; D gene: NA; CDR3 protein: CASSYSYSTGTDTQYF; CDR3 DNA: TGTGCCAGCAGCTATTCCTACTCCACTGGCACAGATACGCAGTATTTT
J gene: TRBJ1-1; clone size: few; V gene: TRBV30; D gene: NA; CDR3 protein: CAWTRRRGTEAFF; CDR3 DNA: TGTGCCTGGACCCGGAGGAGGGGGACTGAAGCTTTCTTT
J gene: TRBJ2-1; clone size: few; V gene: TRBV6-2/TRBV6-3; D gene: TRBD2; CDR3 protein: CASSYASGINEQFF; CDR3 DNA: TGTGCCAGCAGTTACGCTAGCGGGATCAATGAGCAGTTCTTC
J gene: TRBJ2-3; clone size: many; V gene: TRBV7-8; D gene: NA; CDR3 protein: CASSFQPGRTDTQYF; CDR3 DNA: TGTGCCAGCAGCTTCCAGCCGGGACGCACAGATACGCAGTATTTT
J gene: TRBJ2-1; clone size: few; V gene: TRBV7-9; D gene: TRBD2; CDR3 protein: CASSSQTPGLAGENARYNEQFF; CDR3 DNA: TGTGCCAGCAGCTCACAGACCCCAGGGCTAGCGGGAGAAAATGCCCGTTACAATGAGCAGTTCTTC
J gene: TRBJ2-2; clone size: many; V gene: TRBV12-3/TRBV12-4; D gene: NA; CDR3 protein: CASSLNPDPRTGELFF; CDR3 DNA: TGTGCCAGCAGTTTAAATCCGGACCCGAGGACCGGGGAGCTGTTTTTT
J gene: TRBJ2-1; clone size: NA; V gene: TRBV7-9; D gene: TRBD1; CDR3 protein: CASSFYRTGVDEQFF; CDR3 DNA: TGTGCCAGCAGTTTTTACCGGACAGGGGTTGATGAGCAGTTCTTC
J gene: TRBJ2-5; clone size: many; V gene: TRBV5-1; D gene: TRBD2; CDR3 protein: CASSILSGSGETQYF; CDR3 DNA: TGCGCCAGCAGCATACTGAGCGGGAGTGGAGAGACCCAGTACTTC
J gene: TRBJ1-4; clone size: many; V gene: TRBV20-1; D gene: NA; CDR3 protein: CSARVGEREKLFF; CDR3 DNA: TGCAGTGCTAGAGTAGGAGAACGGGAAAAACTGTTTTTT
J gene: TRBJ2-2; clone size: few; V gene: TRBV27; D gene: NA; CDR3 protein: CASSTHRVGTGELFF; CDR3 DNA: TGTGCCAGCAGTACCCACAGGGTCGGGACCGGGGAGCTGTTTTTT
J gene: TRBJ2-2; clone size: NA; V gene: TRBV19; D gene: NA; CDR3 protein: CASAPLNLNTGELFF; CDR3 DNA: TGTGCCAGCGCACCACTAAACCTTAACACCGGGGAGCTGTTTTTT
J gene: TRBJ1-4; clone size: many; V gene: TRBV14; D gene: NA; CDR3 protein: CASSQDPVWGGDEKLFF; CDR3 DNA: TGTGCCAGCAGCCAAGATCCGGTGTGGGGTGGAGATGAAAAACTGTTTTTT
J gene: TRBJ2-2; clone size: many; V gene: TRBV20-1; D gene: TRBD1; CDR3 protein: CSATVPGQVGAGELFF; CDR3 DNA: TGCAGTGCTACTGTCCCGGGACAGGTGGGGGCCGGGGAGCTGTTTTTT
J gene: TRBJ1-2; clone size: NA; V gene: TRBV28; D gene: NA; CDR3 protein: CASSFAKIGGYGYTF; CDR3 DNA: TGTGCCAGCAGCTTCGCAAAAATAGGGGGCTATGGCTACACCTTC
J gene: TRBJ2-1; clone size: few; V gene: TRBV19; D gene: TRBD2; CDR3 protein: CASWSGGYNEQFF; CDR3 DNA: TGTGCCAGTTGGTCGGGGGGGTACAATGAGCAGTTCTTC
J gene: TRBJ1-4; clone size: many; V gene: TRBV20-1; D gene: NA; CDR3 protein: CSARASESEKLFF; CDR3 DNA: TGCAGTGCTAGAGCGTCAGAGTCCGAAAAACTGTTTTTT
J gene: TRBJ1-6; clone size: many; V gene: TRBV2; D gene: TRBD1; CDR3 protein: CASSERGGTGNNSPLHF; CDR3 DNA: TGTGCCAGCAGTGAGCGGGGCGGGACAGGGAATAATTCACCCCTCCACTTT
J gene: TRBJ1-1; clone size: many; V gene: TRBV12-3/TRBV12-4; D gene: NA; CDR3 protein: CASSPGNEAFF; CDR3 DNA: TGTGCCAGCAGTCCCGGTAATGAAGCTTTCTTT
J gene: TRBJ2-1; clone size: few; V gene: TRBV5-4; D gene: TRBD1; CDR3 protein: CASSPPGQGGTNEQFF; CDR3 DNA: TGTGCCAGCAGCCCTCCCGGACAGGGTGGTACCAATGAGCAGTTCTTC
J gene: TRBJ2-3; clone size: many; V gene: TRBV10-3; D gene: NA; CDR3 protein: CAIGQPTDTQYF; CDR3 DNA: TGTGCCATCGGACAGCCAACAGATACGCAGTATTTT
J gene: TRBJ2-7; clone size: NA; V gene: TRBV6-5; D gene: NA; CDR3 protein: CASSFPGSPYEQYF; CDR3 DNA: TGTGCCAGCAGTTTCCCAGGTAGTCCCTACGAGCAGTACTTC
J gene: TRBJ1-4; clone size: many; V gene: TRBV7-2; D gene: NA; CDR3 protein: CASSLSRNEKLFF; CDR3 DNA: TGTGCCAGCAGCTTAAGTAGAAATGAAAAACTGTTTTTT
J gene: TRBJ2-7; clone size: many; V gene: TRBV5-1; D gene: TRBD2; CDR3 protein: CASSLNPGGAYEQYF; CDR3 DNA: TGCGCCAGCAGCTTGAATCCGGGGGGGGCCTACGAGCAGTACTTC
J gene: TRBJ1-1; clone size: NA; V gene: TRBV3-1; D gene: TRBD1; CDR3 protein: CASSQAQGAAFF; CDR3 DNA: TGTGCCAGCAGCCAAGCACAGGGGGCCGCTTTCTTT
J gene: TRBJ2-2; clone size: many; V gene: TRBV20-1; D gene: TRBD2; CDR3 protein: CSAREGSGDTGELFF; CDR3 DNA: TGCAGTGCTAGAGAAGGTAGCGGGGACACCGGGGAGCTGTTTTTT
J gene: TRBJ2-3; clone size: many; V gene: TRBV2; D gene: TRBD1; CDR3 protein: CATGGQGMDTQYF; CDR3 DNA: TGTGCCACCGGGGGACAGGGGATGGATACGCAGTATTTT
J gene: TRBJ1-1; clone size: many; V gene: TRBV19; D gene: NA; CDR3 protein: CASSIRQNKGSTEAFF; CDR3 DNA: TGTGCCAGTAGTATACGACAGAATAAGGGTAGCACTGAAGCTTTCTTT
J gene: TRBJ2-5; clone size: many; V gene: TRBV12-3/TRBV12-4; D gene: TRBD1; CDR3 protein: CASRTTGGETQYF; CDR3 DNA: TGTGCCAGCAGGACGACAGGGGGAGAGACCCAGTACTTC
J gene: TRBJ1-4; clone size: many; V gene: TRBV18; D gene: TRBD1; CDR3 protein: CASSPTGVREKLFF; CDR3 DNA: TGTGCCAGCTCACCAACAGGGGTTCGTGAAAAACTGTTTTTT
J gene: TRBJ1-2; clone size: many; V gene: TRBV12-3/TRBV12-4; D gene: NA; CDR3 protein: CASRRNDNYGYTF; CDR3 DNA: TGTGCCAGCAGGAGAAACGACAACTATGGCTACACCTTC
J gene: TRBJ2-4; clone size: many; V gene: TRBV2; D gene: NA; CDR3 protein: CASSELAKNIQYF; CDR3 DNA: TGTGCCAGCAGTGAACTAGCCAAAAACATTCAGTACTTC
J gene: TRBJ2-7; clone size: many; V gene: TRBV12-3/TRBV12-4; D gene: NA; CDR3 protein: CASSMATISTYEQYF; CDR3 DNA: TGTGCCAGCAGTATGGCTACAATTTCCACCTACGAGCAGTACTTC
J gene: TRBJ1-4; clone size: many; V gene: TRBV6-5; D gene: NA; CDR3 protein: CASGYNEKLFF; CDR3 DNA: TGTGCCAGCGGCTATAATGAAAAACTGTTTTTT